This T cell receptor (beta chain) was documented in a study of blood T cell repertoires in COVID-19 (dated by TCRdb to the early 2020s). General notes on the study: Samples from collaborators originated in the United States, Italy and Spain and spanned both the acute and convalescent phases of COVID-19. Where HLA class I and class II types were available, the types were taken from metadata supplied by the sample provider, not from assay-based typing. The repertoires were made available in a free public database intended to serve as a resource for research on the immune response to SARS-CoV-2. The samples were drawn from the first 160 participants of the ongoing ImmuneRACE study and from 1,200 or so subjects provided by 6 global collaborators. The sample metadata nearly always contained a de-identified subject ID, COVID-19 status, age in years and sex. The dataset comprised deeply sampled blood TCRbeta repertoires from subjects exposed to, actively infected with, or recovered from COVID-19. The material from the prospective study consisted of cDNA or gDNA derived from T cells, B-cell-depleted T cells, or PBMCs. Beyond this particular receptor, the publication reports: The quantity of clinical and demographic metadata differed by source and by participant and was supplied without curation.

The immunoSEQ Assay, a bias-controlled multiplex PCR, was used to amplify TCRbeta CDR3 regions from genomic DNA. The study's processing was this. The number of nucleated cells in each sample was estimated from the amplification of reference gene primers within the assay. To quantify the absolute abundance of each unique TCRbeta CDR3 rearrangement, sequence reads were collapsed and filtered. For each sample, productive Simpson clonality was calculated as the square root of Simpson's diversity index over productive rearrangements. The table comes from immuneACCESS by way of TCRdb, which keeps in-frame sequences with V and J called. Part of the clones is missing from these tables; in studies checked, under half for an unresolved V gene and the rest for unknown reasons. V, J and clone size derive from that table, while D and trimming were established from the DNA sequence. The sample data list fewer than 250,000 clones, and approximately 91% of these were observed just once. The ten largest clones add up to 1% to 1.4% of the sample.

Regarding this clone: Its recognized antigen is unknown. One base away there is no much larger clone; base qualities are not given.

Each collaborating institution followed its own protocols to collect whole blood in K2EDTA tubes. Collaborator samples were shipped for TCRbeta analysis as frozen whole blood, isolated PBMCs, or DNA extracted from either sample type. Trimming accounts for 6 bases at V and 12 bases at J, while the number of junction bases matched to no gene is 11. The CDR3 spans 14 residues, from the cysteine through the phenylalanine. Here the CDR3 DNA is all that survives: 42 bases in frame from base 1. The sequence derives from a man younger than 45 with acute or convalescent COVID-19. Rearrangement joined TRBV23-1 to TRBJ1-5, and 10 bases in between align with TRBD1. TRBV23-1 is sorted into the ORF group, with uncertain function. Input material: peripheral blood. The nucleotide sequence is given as TGCGCCAGCAGCCGGGACAGGGGCCTTACCCGCCAGCATTTT. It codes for CASSRDRGLTRQHF.